Following are 11 T cell receptor beta chains from one sample sequenced in a study of blood T cell repertoires in COVID-19. Generated by immunoSEQ multiplex PCR, the TCRdb table keeps only in-frame clones and is missing some. The sample records roughly 220,000 clones, 86% being singletons. The source material was PBMCs or T cells enriched from blood (not recorded which). The source is a woman in her forties with acute COVID-19.

This chain connects TRBV21-1 to TRBJ1-2. TRBV21-1 has pseudogene status. This CDR3 spans 16 amino acids. Here the CDR3 reads CASSKKVLGVGYGYTF. CDR3 DNA sequence: TGTGCCAGCAGCAAAAAAGTCCTCGGGGTGGGCTATGGCTACACCTTC.

With regard to this clone: At one boundary the junction diverges from the germline segment, which might be a read error. V is TRBV12-3 or TRBV12-4 and J is TRBJ1-2; D is perhaps TRBD1 (6 bases). The CDR3 length is 11 residues. The CDR3 bases are TGTGCCAGCAGCAATAGGGGGGGCTGGGCCTTC. Amino acids: CASSNRGGWAF.

This clone came up a few times. The J gene is TRBJ2-5, the V gene TRBV9; the D is unclear. V lost 4 bases and J 0 bases, leaving 16 bases between the germline ends. From germline, CDR1 is SGDLS and CDR2 YYNGEE. This CDR3 contains 16 residues. The CDR3 here is CASSPGQVSHQETQYF. The CDR3 DNA reads TGTGCCAGCAGCCCTGGGCAGGTGTCCCACCAAGAGACCCAGTACTTC.

The rearrangement links TRBV11-2 to TRBJ1-2; D is uncertain. In germline, CDR1 is SGHAT, CDR2 FQNNGV. The CDR3 has 15 amino acids. V lost 4 bases and J 0 bases, leaving 12 bases between the germline ends. The CDR3 is CASSSRTSANYGYTF. DNA for the CDR3: TGTGCCAGCAGCTCCCGGACTTCTGCTAACTATGGCTACACCTTC. Variable domain in full (rest from reference TRBV11-2 and TRBJ1-2): EAGVAQSPRYKIIEKRQSVAFWCNPISGHATLYWYQQILGQGPKLLIQFQNNGVVDDSQLPKDRFSAERLKGVDSTLKIQPAKLEDSAVYLCASSSRTSANYGYTFGSGTRLTVV.

The chain combines TRBV19 with TRBJ1-2; D gene uncertain. From germline, CDR1 is LNHDA and CDR2 SQIVND (reference sequence). Between the trimmed V and J ends, which lost 7 bases and 0 bases, there was a span of 3 bases. This CDR3 is 11 amino acids long. The CDR3 here is CASTANYGYTF. The CDR3 DNA is TGTGCCAGTACGGCTAACTATGGCTACACCTTC.

The chain joins TRBV11-2 to TRBJ2-7; TRBD2 matches at 9 bases. The germline CDR1 and CDR2 sequences are SGHAT and FQNNGV. This CDR3 comprises 14 residues. After removal of 5 bases from V and 4 bases from J, the junction contained 6 bases not matched to a gene. This CDR3 is CASSGLAGRYEQYF. The DNA of the CDR3 is TGTGCCAGCAGCGGGCTAGCGGGGAGGTACGAGCAGTACTTC.

This chain connects TRBV18 to TRBJ1-1; possibly TRBD1 for D (5 bases). This CDR3 spans 13 amino acids. Germline lookup yields CDR1 KGHSH and CDR2 LQKENI. Trimming stripped 4 bases from V and 1 base from J, with 7 bases between. As DNA, the CDR3 is TGTGCCAGCTCACGGGGGGGGAACACTGAAGCTTTCTTT. Translated: CASSRGGNTEAFF.

V gene TRBV6-1 combines with J gene TRBJ1-5, with D possibly being TRBD1 (6 bases). Germline values: CDR1 MNHNS, CDR2 SASEGT. Deletions cut 3 bases from V and 5 bases from J, with 17 bases between. The CDR3 contains 16 residues. The CDR3 loop reads CASSDLDPEGDQPQHF. CDR3 sequence (DNA): TGTGCCAGCAGTGACCTCGACCCCGAGGGGGATCAGCCCCAGCATTTT.

The rearrangement joins TRBV5-8 to TRBJ1-5; D is possibly TRBD1 (6 bases). With 4 bases removed from V and 3 bases from J, the gap between germline ends came to 14 bases. There are 15 residues in the CDR3. The germline V gene encodes CDR1 SGHTS and CDR2 YDEGEE. In DNA, the CDR3 is TGTGCCAGCAGCCTACTGGACAGCTACAATCAGCCCCAGCATTTT. This translates into CASSLLDSYNQPQHF.

In its sample, this clone was seen many times. The genes are TRBV7-3 and TRBJ1-2; tentative D call: TRBD1 (5 bases). The ends were cut back, 5 bases at V and 3 bases at J, with 10 bases in the middle. From germline, CDR1 is SGHTA and CDR2 FQGTGA. This CDR3 contains 13 residues. The CDR3 protein is CASSIGVDYGYTF. The CDR3 DNA sequence: TGTGCCAGCAGCATAGGGGTTGACTATGGCTACACCTTC. The full variable domain, in which reference TRBV7-3 and TRBJ1-2 provide the parts outside the CDR3, is GAGVSQTPSNKVTEKGKYVELRCDPISGHTALYWYRQSLGQGPEFLIYFQGTGAADDSGLPNDRFFAVRPEGSVSTLKIQRTERGDSAVYLCASSIGVDYGYTFGSGTRLTVV.

The V call is TRBV6-5, the J call TRBJ1-2; possibly TRBD1 for D (6 bases). V was pared by 6 bases and J by 4 bases, with 12 bases between. The V gene's germline CDR1 is MNHEY and CDR2 SVGAGI. This CDR3 region has 13 residues. The CDR3 DNA sequence: TGTGCCAGCAGCCAACAGGGCTTCTATGGCTACACCTTC. It encodes CASSQQGFYGYTF.